This TCR beta chain was identified in a study of CD8 T cells in Susac syndrome. It was negative isolation that provided the CD8+ and CD4+ T cells, whereas TEMRA cells were enriched by FACS. RNA was extracted with the RNeasy kit, and a quantity of about 0.5 to 1 ug was reverse transcribed using random hexamers. TCRdb fed the immunoSEQ multiplex PCR reads into MiXCR, producing one record per CDR3 protein. This sample carries 150,000 or so distinct CDR3 sequences, approximately 90% of them seen once, and the ten largest clones take 0.08%. This TCR derives from a human donor in good health. The material sequenced was CD4+ T cells from PBMCs.

CDR3 nucleotides: TGTGCCAGCAGTTACCAGACAGGGGGGAGAGAGACCCAGTACTTC. Translation gives CASSYQTGGRETQYF. The chain combines TRBV6-5 with TRBJ2-5, with 9 nucleotides matching TRBD1. The V gene's germline CDR1 is MNHEY and CDR2 SVGAGI. This CDR3 spans 15 amino acids. J lost 4 bases, V lost 2 bases, and 5 bases had no gene match.